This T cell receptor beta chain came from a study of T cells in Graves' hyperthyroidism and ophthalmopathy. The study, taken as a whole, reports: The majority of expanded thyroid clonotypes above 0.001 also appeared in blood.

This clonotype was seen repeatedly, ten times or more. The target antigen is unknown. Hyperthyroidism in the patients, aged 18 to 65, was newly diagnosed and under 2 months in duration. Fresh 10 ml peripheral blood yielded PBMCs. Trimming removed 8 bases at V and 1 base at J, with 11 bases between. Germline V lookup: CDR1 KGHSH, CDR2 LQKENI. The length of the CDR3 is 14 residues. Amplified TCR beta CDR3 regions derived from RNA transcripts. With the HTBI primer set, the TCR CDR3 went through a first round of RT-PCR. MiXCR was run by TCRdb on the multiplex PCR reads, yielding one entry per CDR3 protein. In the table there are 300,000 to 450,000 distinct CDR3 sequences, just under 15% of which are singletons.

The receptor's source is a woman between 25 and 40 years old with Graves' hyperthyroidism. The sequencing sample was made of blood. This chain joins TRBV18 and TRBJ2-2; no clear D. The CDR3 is CASSPYRNTGELFF. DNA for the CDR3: TGTGCCAGCAGTCCATACAGGAACACCGGGGAGCTGTTTTTT.